Following are 28 T cell receptor beta chains from one sample sequenced in a study of blood T cell repertoires in COVID-19 (TCRdb year 2020). The method was the immunoSEQ multiplex PCR assay. The table comes from immuneACCESS by way of TCRdb, which keeps in-frame sequences with V and J called. Part of the clones is missing from these tables; in studies checked, under half for an unresolved V gene and the rest for unknown reasons. This sample comprises about 200,000 clones, about 83% of them detected only once. Clones ranked in the top ten supply approximately 5% of the sample. The specimen sequenced was PBMCs or T cells enriched from blood (not recorded which). The origin of the receptors is a man aged 35-49 years with acute COVID-19.

V gene TRBV10-1 combines with J gene TRBJ1-5; D gene unclear. V shed 4 bases and J shed 7 bases, with 11 bases lying between them. Germline CDR1 and CDR2: WNHNN and SYGVQD (reference sequence). The CDR3 consists of 13 residues. This chain's CDR3 is CASSANIGQPQHF. DNA of the CDR3: TGCGCCAGCAGTGCCAACATCGGGCAGCCCCAGCATTTT.

The chain is built from TRBV10-1 and TRBJ2-5; TRBD2 is a possible D gene (7 bases). This CDR3 has 15 amino acids. V shed 3 bases and J shed 5 bases, with 16 bases lying between them. Germline V gives CDR1 WNHNN, CDR2 SYGVQD (reference sequence). The CDR3 sequence is CASSERGAPDETQYF. CDR3 coding DNA: TGCGCCAGCAGTGAACGGGGGGCGCCGGATGAGACCCAGTACTTC.

The chain uses TRBV18 and TRBJ2-3; D is undetermined. The germline V gene encodes CDR1 KGHSH and CDR2 LQKENI. V lost 2 bases to trimming and J lost 0 bases, with 9 bases between them. CDR3 length: 15 amino acids. The CDR3 loop is CASSPSHTSTDTQYF. The CDR3 bases are TGTGCCAGCTCACCATCGCATACTAGCACAGATACGCAGTATTTT.

CDR3 protein: CASWDRGLVGYTF. In nucleotides, the CDR3 is TGTGCCAGCTGGGACAGGGGGCTTGTCGGCTACACCTTC. The V gene is TRBV28, the J gene TRBJ1-2, with 12 bases aligning to TRBD1. V gave up 8 bases and J gave up 8 bases; unmatched junction bases: 6. The CDR3 runs to 13 residues. The germline V gene encodes CDR1 MDHEN and CDR2 SYDVKM.

A remark on this clone: Other nucleotide sequences from this sample produce the same CDR3. V is TRBV6-5 and J is TRBJ2-3, with TRBD2 identical over 8 bases. CDR3 length equals 15 residues. V trimming: 6 bases; J trimming: 0 bases; junction bases outside the gene matches: 5. CDR1 MNHEY and CDR2 SVGAGI come from the germline V gene. CDR3 region: CASRNSGASTDTQYF. CDR3 nucleotides: TGTGCCAGCAGGAATAGCGGGGCTAGCACAGATACGCAGTATTTT.

The chain has TRBV7-9 and TRBJ1-4; the D is unclear. CDR1 SEHNR and CDR2 FQNEAQ come from the germline V gene (reference sequence). The CDR3 has 14 amino acids. V was trimmed by 2 bases and J by 6 bases, leaving 10 bases between them. Here the CDR3 DNA reads TGTGCCAGCAGCTTACACAGCGGCGATGAAAAACTGTTTTTT. Protein sequence: CASSLHSGDEKLFF.

The rearrangement links TRBV6-5 to TRBJ2-7, with 8 bases aligning to TRBD1. CDR1 is MNHEY, CDR2 SVGAGI, per germline. The CDR3 extends over 15 amino acids. With V trimmed by 0 bases and J by 6 bases, 7 bases remained unmatched. The CDR3 bases are TGTGCCAGCAGTTACTCGCGGCAGGGGGCTCGCGAGCAGTACTTC. Translation gives CASSYSRQGAREQYF.

This clone was found once. The rearrangement joins TRBV6-5 to TRBJ1-6, with TRBD1 as a possible D gene (5 bases). V lost 5 bases and J lost 12, with 20 bases in between. CDR3 size: 15 residues. Germline V gives CDR1 MNHEY, CDR2 SVGAGI. The CDR3 loop reads CASSKQGQGVGPLHF. CDR3 sequence (DNA): TGTGCCAGCAGTAAGCAGGGCCAAGGAGTGGGACCCCTCCACTTT.

The J gene is TRBJ2-3, the V gene TRBV28, with 8 positions matching TRBD1. V was clipped by 6 bases and J by 4 bases; unmatched bases: 3. Germline V gene sequence: CDR1 MDHEN, CDR2 SYDVKM. The CDR3 contains 13 residues. The CDR3 protein is CASSQQGADTQYF. DNA for the CDR3: TGTGCCAGCAGCCAACAGGGGGCAGATACGCAGTATTTT.

V gene TRBV30 combines with J gene TRBJ1-5, with D possibly being TRBD1 (5 bases). The CDR3 extends over 14 amino acids. In germline, CDR1 is GTSNPN, CDR2 SVGIG (reference sequence). The germline V and J ends were trimmed by 5 bases and 0 bases, with 11 bases remaining between them. CDR3 sequence (DNA): TGTGCCTGGGGGGAGGGGTATAGCAATCAGCCCCAGCATTTT. Protein product: CAWGEGYSNQPQHF.

The CDR3 sequence: CASSRGYDNSPLHF. CDR3 nucleotide sequence: TGTGCCAGCAGCCGCGGGTACGACAATTCACCCCTCCACTTT. The chain links TRBV11-2 to TRBJ1-6; D is unclear. The CDR3 contains 14 residues. V was trimmed by 5 bases and J by 7 bases, leaving 12 bases between them. Per germline, CDR1 SGHAT and CDR2 FQNNGV.

The chain couples TRBV28 to TRBJ1-4; 10 bases fit TRBD1. V was pared by 6 bases and J by 7 bases, with 8 bases of the junction left unmatched. The CDR3 has 15 amino acids. Germline CDR1 reads MDHEN; CDR2 reads SYDVKM. CDR3 loop: CASSPDRQGAEKLFF. Written as DNA, the CDR3 is TGTGCCAGCAGCCCGGACCGACAGGGGGCTGAAAAACTGTTTTTT.

The gene calls are TRBV5-1 and TRBJ2-7; D is ambiguous. Trimming removed 0 bases at V and 4 bases at J, with 14 bases between. CDR1 is SGHRS and CDR2 is YFSETQ in the germline V gene. The CDR3 sequence is 15 residues long. The CDR3 region is CASSLGGLRNYEQYF. CDR3 DNA: TGCGCCAGCAGCTTGGGAGGCCTCCGTAATTACGAGCAGTACTTC.

This clone was recorded only once. This sequence joins TRBV5-1 and TRBJ2-6; the D is unclear. Germline values: CDR1 SGHRS, CDR2 YFSETQ. V lost 0 bases, J lost 3 bases, and 4 bases lay in between. The CDR3 runs to 14 residues. CDR3 amino acids: CASSLGGGANVLTF. The CDR3 DNA sequence: TGCGCCAGCAGCTTGGGCGGTGGGGCCAACGTCCTGACTTTC.

The V call is TRBV18, the J call TRBJ1-2; perhaps TRBD1 as D (6 bases). The V gene's germline CDR1 is KGHSH and CDR2 LQKENI. Trimming took 4 bases from V and 6 from J, leaving 12 bases between them. The CDR3 sequence is 13 residues long. The CDR3 here is CASSLSYRDGYTF. The CDR3 DNA sequence: TGTGCCAGCTCACTTTCATACAGGGATGGCTACACCTTC. Full variable domain (outside the CDR3, taken from reference TRBV18 and TRBJ1-2): NAGVMQNPRHLVRRRGQEARLRCSPMKGHSHVYWYRQLPEEGLKFMVYLQKENIIDESGMPKERFSAEFPKEGPSILRIQQVVRGDSAAYFCASSLSYRDGYTFGSGTRLTVV.

The rearrangement uses TRBV24-1 and TRBJ2-7; D is perhaps TRBD1 (6 bases). Germline values: CDR1 KGHDR, CDR2 SFDVKD. The CDR3 is made up of 16 amino acids. Trimming left V 4 bases short and J 2 bases short, with 17 bases between. This CDR3 is CATSDPGTIPPYEQYF. CDR3 bases: TGTGCCACCAGTGACCCGGGGACAATCCCTCCCTACGAGCAGTACTTC.

This clone showed up just once. The chain links TRBV29-1 to TRBJ1-4; D gene ambiguous. The germline V gene encodes CDR1 SQVTM and CDR2 ANQGSEA. CDR3 length: 13 residues. V was shortened by 7 bases and J by 8 bases, with 17 bases between the two germline ends. Here the CDR3 DNA reads TGCAGCGCCGTCGTTCAGTCGGAGGAAAAACTGTTTTTT. As protein: CSAVVQSEEKLFF.

The chain recombines TRBV7-9 with TRBJ2-1, with TRBD2 identical over 9 bases. Trimming removed 5 bases from V and 5 bases from J; junction bases left unmatched: 10. The CDR3 loop spans 16 amino acids. CDR1 and CDR2 from the germline V gene are SEHNR and FQNEAQ (reference sequence). For the CDR3, the DNA is TGTGCCAGCAGCCATAGAGCGGGAGGCATCAACAATGAGCAGTTCTTC. Amino acids: CASSHRAGGINNEQFF.

CDR3 in amino acids: CASSARTGSYEQYF. DNA of the CDR3: TGCGCCAGCAGTGCCCGGACAGGATCCTACGAGCAGTACTTC. The chain links TRBV10-1 to TRBJ2-7; 7 nucleotides align to TRBD1. Trimming cost V 4 bases and J 1 base; bases outside gene matches: 4. The CDR3 contains 14 residues. Germline V gives CDR1 WNHNN, CDR2 SYGVQD (reference sequence).

The chain links TRBV6-5 to TRBJ2-2; 9 bases agree with TRBD1. The V and J ends lost 6 bases and 5 bases, in that order; junction bases with no gene match: 4. Per the germline V gene, CDR1 is MNHEY and CDR2 is SVGAGI. CDR3 length: 14 amino acids. CDR3 amino acids: CASREGQGTGELFF. Written as DNA, the CDR3 is TGTGCCAGCAGAGAGGGACAGGGAACCGGGGAGCTGTTTTTT.

The V and J genes are TRBV28 and TRBJ1-2; no clear D gene. V was pared by 5 bases and J by 3 bases, with 4 bases between. The CDR3 is 11 amino acids. Germline CDR1 and CDR2: MDHEN and SYDVKM. Here the CDR3 DNA reads TGTGCCAGCAGTCTGTACTATGGCTACACCTTC. It yields the protein CASSLYYGYTF.

V and J are TRBV27 and TRBJ1-5, with D uncertain. Trimming stripped 0 bases from V and 1 base from J, with 7 bases between. CDR1 and CDR2 from the germline V gene are MNHEY and SMNVEV (reference sequence). The CDR3 length is 15 residues. Here the CDR3 reads CASSLSSGSNQPQHF. CDR3 DNA: TGTGCCAGCAGTTTATCGTCGGGGAGCAATCAGCCCCAGCATTTT.

This clone was counted only a few times. The chain uses TRBV19 and TRBJ2-1; 8 bases align to TRBD2. Trimming at V came to 5 bases and at J to 0 bases, leaving 9 bases not matched to a gene. The CDR3 covers 17 residues. Germline V CDR1 and CDR2: LNHDA, SQIVND (reference sequence). CDR3 sequence: CASSYGGRMSSYNEQFF. Written as DNA, the CDR3 is TGTGCCAGTAGTTACGGCGGGAGGATGAGCTCCTACAATGAGCAGTTCTTC.

V usage is TRBV2 and J usage is TRBJ2-5, with TRBD2 identical over 7 bases. Germline V CDR1 and CDR2: SNHLY, FYNNEI. The CDR3 runs to 15 residues. J gave up 5 bases and V 6 bases, and 12 bases lay outside the gene matches. The CDR3 region is CASSPEGRAWETQYF. The CDR3 nucleotides read TGTGCCAGCAGCCCAGAGGGGAGGGCTTGGGAGACCCAGTACTTC.

The chain couples TRBV28 to TRBJ2-7; 7 positions agree with TRBD1. Trimming at V came to 8 bases and at J to 0 bases, leaving 4 bases not matched to a gene. CDR3 size: 13 residues. Germline CDR1 reads MDHEN; CDR2 reads SYDVKM. Here the CDR3 DNA reads TGTGCCAGCTATGGGACAGCCTCCTACGAGCAGTACTTC. Protein sequence: CASYGTASYEQYF.

This clone was found a few times. The CDR3 loop is CSAQLAGGRNEQFF. The CDR3 region has the DNA TGCAGCGCTCAACTAGCGGGAGGGCGGAATGAGCAGTTCTTC. V usage is TRBV29-1 and J usage is TRBJ2-1; TRBD2 matches at 13 bases. CDR3 length equals 14 residues. The germline CDR1 and CDR2 sequences are SQVTM and ANQGSEA. V lost 7 bases, J lost 7 bases, and 7 bases stayed unmatched.

The rearrangement joins TRBV6-5 to TRBJ2-1; TRBD2 might be the D (5 bases). The CDR3 consists of 14 residues. V was pared by 2 bases and J by 9 bases, with 14 bases between. Germline CDR1 reads MNHEY; CDR2 reads SVGAGI. CDR3 sequence reads: CASSYRQSGREQFF. The CDR3, as DNA: TGTGCCAGCAGTTACCGGCAAAGCGGTCGTGAGCAGTTCTTC.

This rearrangement joins TRBV4-1 to TRBJ1-1, with a tentative D call TRBD1 (5 bases). The V gene lost 7 bases and the J gene lost 4 bases, with 16 bases spanning the gap. Germline-derived CDR1 and CDR2 are MGHRA and YSYEKL. The CDR3 covers 14 residues. CDR3 residues: CASTRGHPLTEAFF. In nucleotides, the CDR3 is TGCGCCAGCACCCGTGGACACCCTCTCACTGAAGCTTTCTTT.